Each of the 17 T cell receptor beta chains below was sequenced from the same sample in a study of vaccination effects on CD4 cells after COVID-19. For these receptors, no antigen is known. Prior to sequencing, the ViraFEST assay stimulated PBMC with viral peptide pools, which expanded the antigen-specific CD4+ T cells. Between days 10 and 11 of culture, CD4+ T cells were separated out. Sequencing was performed with immunoSEQ multiplex PCR; in TCRdb, only in-frame clones are kept and a portion is missing. The sample includes 50,000 to 65,000 clones, 65% to 90% of them seen just once. The input for sequencing was CD4+ T cells from PBMCs cultured with HCoV-229E spike peptides, taken before COVID-19 vaccination. These receptors all come from a human donor who received a COVID-19 vaccine.

V gene TRBV5-1 combines with J gene TRBJ2-5; TRBD2 is a possible D gene (6 bases). V lost 6 bases and J lost 3, with 18 bases in between. The CDR3 has 15 residues. Germline V gene lookup returns CDR1 SGHRS and CDR2 YFSETQ. CDR3 in amino acids: CASNFPGTGEETQYF. Written as DNA, the CDR3 is TGCGCCAGCAACTTCCCCGGGACTGGAGAAGAGACCCAGTACTTC.

V is TRBV11-3 and J is TRBJ2-5; D remains unclear. There are 13 residues in the CDR3. Germline V gene lookup returns CDR1 SGHNT and CDR2 YENEEA. The V end was cut by 4 bases, the J end by 5 bases, with 11 bases between. The CDR3 reads CASSSLSWETQYF. CDR3 coding DNA: TGTGCCAGCAGCTCGCTATCCTGGGAGACCCAGTACTTC.

The chain combines TRBV6-1 with TRBJ2-1, with 8 bases that match TRBD2. The germline gives CDR1 MNHNS, CDR2 SASEGT. V shed 2 bases, J shed 3 bases, and the junction held 9 bases outside the gene matches. The CDR3 is made up of 17 amino acids. DNA of the CDR3: TGTGCCAGCAGTGAAAAGAGTAGCGGGACCTTCTACAATGAGCAGTTCTTC. Amino acids: CASSEKSSGTFYNEQFF.

The V and J genes are TRBV24-1 and TRBJ2-2; D gene ambiguous. The germline gives CDR1 KGHDR, CDR2 SFDVKD. This CDR3 is 13 amino acids long. V was shortened by 2 bases and J by 8 bases, with 8 bases between the two germline ends. The CDR3 spells CATSDWVPGELFF. The CDR3, as DNA: TGTGCCACCAGTGATTGGGTACCAGGGGAGCTGTTTTTT.

Only a few counts were recorded for this clone. The chain uses TRBV27 and TRBJ2-1, with TRBD2 as a possible D gene (6 bases). The ends were cut back, 8 bases at V and 6 bases at J, with 23 bases in the middle. The CDR3 loop spans 16 amino acids. Germline values: CDR1 MNHEY, CDR2 SMNVEV (reference sequence). CDR3 amino acids: CASSLDERAPSNEQFF. The CDR3 DNA reads as TGTGCCAGCTCACTTGACGAGCGGGCACCTTCCAATGAGCAGTTCTTC.

The V and J genes are TRBV6-6 and TRBJ2-6; weak D call: TRBD1 (5 bases). The germline V gene encodes CDR1 MNHNY and CDR2 SVGAGI (reference sequence). Trimming pared 5 bases from V and 0 bases from J, leaving 14 bases between. There are 17 residues in the CDR3. This CDR3 reads CASSLQVTSSGANVLTF. For the CDR3, the DNA is TGTGCCAGCAGTCTACAGGTAACCAGCTCTGGGGCCAACGTCCTGACTTTC.

V is TRBV11-2 and J is TRBJ2-7; TRBD1 matches 8 bases. This CDR3 region has 14 residues. The V gene's germline CDR1 is SGHAT and CDR2 FQNNGV. The J segment lost 5 bases and the V segment lost 5 bases, leaving 8 bases of the junction unmatched. The CDR3 nucleotides read TGTGCCAGCAGCCAGACAGGGGACGTCCACGAGCAGTACGTC. Protein sequence: CASSQTGDVHEQYV.

Only a few counts were recorded for this clone. This rearrangement joins TRBV5-4 to TRBJ1-1; D is possibly TRBD1 (5 bases). Per the germline V gene, CDR1 is SGHNT and CDR2 is YYREEE (reference sequence). This CDR3 comprises 13 residues. V shed 4 bases and J shed 0 bases, with 7 bases lying between them. The CDR3 loop reads CASSKGLNTEAFF. The CDR3 DNA sequence: TGTGCCAGCAGCAAGGGGTTGAACACTGAAGCTTTCTTT.

This rearrangement joins TRBV19 to TRBJ2-7, with D hard to call. Germline V gene lookup returns CDR1 LNHDA and CDR2 SQIVND (reference sequence). CDR3 length equals 12 residues. V was shortened by 1 base and J by 3 bases, with 4 bases between the two germline ends. In DNA, the CDR3 is TGTGCCAGTAGTATAGCAGACTACGAGCAGTACGTC. It translates to CASSIADYEQYV.

The rearrangement uses TRBV5-1 and TRBJ1-1, with D maybe TRBD1 (6 bases). From germline, CDR1 is SGHRS and CDR2 YFSETQ. V shed 0 bases and J shed 0 bases, with 12 bases lying between them. This CDR3 is 16 amino acids long. CDR3 in amino acids: CASSLVGAGMNTEAFF. CDR3 bases: TGCGCCAGCAGCTTGGTGGGGGCCGGGATGAACACTGAAGCTTTCTTT.

The chain combines TRBV5-1 with TRBJ2-2, with 10 positions matching TRBD2. The CDR3 consists of 17 residues. Trimming removed 5 bases from V and 0 bases from J; junction bases left unmatched: 7. Germline V gene sequence: CDR1 SGHRS, CDR2 YFSETQ. The CDR3 DNA follows: TGCGCCAGCAGTGAGCTAGCGGGGGCCACGAACACCGGGGAGCTGTTTTTT. It codes for CASSELAGATNTGELFF.

The chain combines TRBV3-1 (or the pseudogene TRBV3-2) with TRBJ2-1; the D is unclear. Germline values: CDR1 LGHDT, CDR2 YNNKEL (reference sequence). Trimming removed 0 bases at V and 9 bases at J, with 6 bases between. This CDR3 comprises 12 residues. The CDR3 loop reads CASSQDRSEQFF. For the CDR3, the DNA is TGTGCCAGCAGCCAAGATCGTAGTGAGCAGTTCTTC.

The chain links TRBV28 to TRBJ1-6; tentative D call: TRBD1 (5 bases). Germline V gene data show CDR1 as MDHEN and CDR2 as SYDVKM. The length of the CDR3 is 15 residues. Trimming pared 2 bases from V and 5 bases from J, leaving 10 bases between. The CDR3, as DNA: TGTGCCAGCAGTTTAAGGACATCCAATAATTCACCCCTCCACTTT. Its translation: CASSLRTSNNSPLHF.

The V gene is TRBV18, the J gene TRBJ1-1; D perhaps matches TRBD1 (6 bases). The length of the CDR3 is 15 residues. Trimming shortened V by 2 bases and J by 3 bases, and 13 bases separated the two germline ends. Germline loops: CDR1 KGHSH, CDR2 LQKENI. Here the CDR3 reads CASSPGQLEDTEAFF. In DNA, the CDR3 is TGTGCCAGCTCACCAGGACAGCTTGAAGACACTGAAGCTTTCTTT.

The CDR3 DNA follows: TGTGCCAGCAGTGCCTACAGCTTGTCCAACTATGGCTACACCTTC. This translates into CASSAYSLSNYGYTF. This rearrangement joins TRBV25-1 to TRBJ1-2; no reliable D call. Germline values: CDR1 MGHDK, CDR2 SYGVNS. Deletions cut 4 bases from V and 2 bases from J, with 14 bases between. The CDR3 spans 15 residues.

The chain joins TRBV29-1 to TRBJ2-3; no clear D gene. V was trimmed by 4 bases and J by 2 bases, leaving 13 bases between them. There are 14 residues in the CDR3. Germline loops: CDR1 SQVTM, CDR2 ANQGSEA. CDR3 DNA sequence: TGCAGCGTTGTTTATGGCAGGTACACAGATACGCAGTATTTT. Translating gives CSVVYGRYTDTQYF.

This chain links TRBV5-6 with TRBJ2-5; tentative D call: TRBD2 (5 bases). Germline V CDR1 and CDR2: SGHDT, YYEEEE. V lost 3 bases and J 5 bases, leaving 20 bases between the germline ends. CDR3 size: 16 residues. This CDR3 reads CASSWHRDGVVETQYF. CDR3 DNA: TGTGCCAGCAGCTGGCACAGAGACGGGGTGGTCGAGACCCAGTACTTC.